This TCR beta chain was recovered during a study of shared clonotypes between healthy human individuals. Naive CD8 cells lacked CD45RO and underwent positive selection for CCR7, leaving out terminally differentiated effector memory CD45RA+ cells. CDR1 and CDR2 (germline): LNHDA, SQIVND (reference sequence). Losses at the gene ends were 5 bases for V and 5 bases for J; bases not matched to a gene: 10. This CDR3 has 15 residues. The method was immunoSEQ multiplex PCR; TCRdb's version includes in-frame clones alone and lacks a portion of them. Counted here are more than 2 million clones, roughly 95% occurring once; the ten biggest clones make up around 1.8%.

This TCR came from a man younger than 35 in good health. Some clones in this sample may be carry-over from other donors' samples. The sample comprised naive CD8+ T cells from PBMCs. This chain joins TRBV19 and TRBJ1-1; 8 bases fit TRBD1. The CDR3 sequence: CASSPTQGVGTEAFF. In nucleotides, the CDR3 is TGTGCCAGTAGTCCGACACAGGGGGTCGGGACTGAAGCTTTCTTT.